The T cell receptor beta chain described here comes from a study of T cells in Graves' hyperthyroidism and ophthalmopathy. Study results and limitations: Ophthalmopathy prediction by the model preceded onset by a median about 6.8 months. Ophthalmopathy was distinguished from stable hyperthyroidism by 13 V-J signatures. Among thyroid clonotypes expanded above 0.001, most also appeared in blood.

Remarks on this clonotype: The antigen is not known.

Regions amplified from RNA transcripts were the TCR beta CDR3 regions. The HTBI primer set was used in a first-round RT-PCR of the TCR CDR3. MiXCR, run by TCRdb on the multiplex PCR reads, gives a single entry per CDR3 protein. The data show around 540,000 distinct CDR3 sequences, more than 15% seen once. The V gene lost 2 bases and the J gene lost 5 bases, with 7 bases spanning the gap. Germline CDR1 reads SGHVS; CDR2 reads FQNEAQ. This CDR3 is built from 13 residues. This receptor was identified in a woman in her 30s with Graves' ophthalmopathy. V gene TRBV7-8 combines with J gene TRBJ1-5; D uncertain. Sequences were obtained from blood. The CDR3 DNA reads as TGTGCCAGCAGCTTATTTCCAGATCAGCCCCAGCATTTT. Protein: CASSLFPDQPQHF.